Each of the 3 T cell receptor beta chains below was sequenced from the same sample in a study of blood T cells in healthy people across ages. Sample-barcoded 5' priming and a J-beta primer mix drove a second PCR of about 7 to 12 cycles. TCRdb reprocessed the 5' RACE reads via MiXCR and lists one record per CDR3 protein. The sample holds 600,000 to 650,000 distinct CDR3 sequences, around three fifths seen once. Specimen: blood. Receptors originate from a man aged 60-69 years in good health.

The chain has TRBV7-2 and TRBJ1-1; tentatively, D is TRBD1 (5 bases). The ends were cut back, 1 base at V and 5 bases at J, with 14 bases in the middle. The length of the CDR3 is 15 residues. CDR1 SGHTA and CDR2 FQGNSA come from the germline V gene. The CDR3 loop reads CASSLVVGPGTEAFF. In DNA, the CDR3 is TGTGCCAGCAGCTTAGTTGTGGGGCCAGGGACTGAAGCTTTCTTT.

The chain has TRBV15 and TRBJ2-5; no definite D call. Trimming cost V 8 bases and J 6 bases, with 16 bases left between them. CDR1 is LNHNV, CDR2 YYDKDF, per germline (reference sequence). CDR3 length: 13 residues. In nucleotides, the CDR3 is TGTGCCACCCAAATAGGTATGGGGAAGACCCAGTACTTC. This sequence encodes CATQIGMGKTQYF.

This chain joins TRBV20-1 and TRBJ2-7; tentative D call: TRBD2 (6 bases). CDR3 length: 15 residues. From germline, CDR1 is DFQATT and CDR2 SNEGSKA (reference sequence). Trimming took 3 bases from V and 4 from J, leaving 19 bases between them. The CDR3 spells CSARGVMGGTYEQYF. CDR3 nucleotide sequence: TGCAGTGCTAGGGGAGTGATGGGGGGTACTTACGAGCAGTACTTC.